These 7 T cell receptor beta chains were all obtained from the same sample, sequenced in a study of low-dose radiotherapy and immunotherapy resistance in tumors. Priming of first-strand cDNA relied on TRAV- and TRBV-specific primers (covering alpha and beta chains). An approximately 19-cycle PCR with a constant-region primer and V-primer adapter amplified TCRs. TCRdb reprocessed the reads via MiXCR and lists one record per CDR3 protein. The sample contains some 94,000 distinct CDR3 sequences, 20% to 25% of which appear only once. Time point here: after trial treatment. Specified treatment: LDRT plus nivolumab, ipilimumab, low-dose cyclophosphamide and aspirin (RACIN trial). Sequencing was performed on PBMCs, taken after low-dose radiotherapy plus immunotherapy. These receptor sequences come from a female donor with ovarian cancer.

This clonotype appeared a few times. The chain's CDR3 is CASSLQGTGELFF. In nucleotides, the CDR3 is TGTGCCAGCAGCCTCCAGGGAACCGGGGAGCTGTTTTTT. The chain has TRBV3-1 and TRBJ2-2; D may be TRBD1 (5 bases). V dropped 4 bases and J dropped 5 bases, with 8 bases sitting between them. CDR1 and CDR2 from the germline V gene are LGHDT and YNNKEL (reference sequence). The CDR3 is 13 residues long. Variable domain in full (rest from reference TRBV3-1 and TRBJ2-2): DTAVSQTPKYLVTQMGNDKSIKCEQNLGHDTMYWYKQDSKKFLKIMFSYNNKELIINETVPNRFSPKSPDKAHLNLHINSLELGDSAVYFCASSLQGTGELFFGEGSRLTVL.

Ten or more counts support this clonotype. The chain links TRBV10-3 to TRBJ2-1; unclear D gene. CDR3 length equals 14 residues. Trimming took 5 bases from V and 4 from J, leaving 12 bases between them. Germline V CDR1 and CDR2: ENHRY, SYGVKD. The CDR3 protein is CAISRVPPYNEQFF. The CDR3, as DNA: TGTGCCATCAGTCGGGTTCCCCCTTACAATGAGCAGTTCTTC.

This clonotype has just one count. The chain couples TRBV2 to TRBJ2-7; the D gene is possibly TRBD2 (7 bases). The CDR3 spans 15 residues. V lost 7 bases, J lost 2 bases, and 18 bases lay in between. The V gene's germline CDR1 is SNHLY and CDR2 FYNNEI. CDR3 bases: TGTGCCAGCAAGAGGGGGTCAGGACTAGCCTACGAGCAGTACTTC. Translated: CASKRGSGLAYEQYF.

Comments on this clonotype: This is likely an artifact of a read error, given a far larger clone one base away. The CDR3 protein is CASRRDRAQPQHF. The CDR3 DNA sequence: TGTGCCAGCAGACGAGACAGGGCGCAGCCCCAGCATTTT. The chain joins TRBV13 to TRBJ1-5; 7 bases line up with TRBD1. V lost 6 bases, J lost 7 bases, and 6 bases stayed unmatched. The germline CDR1 and CDR2 sequences are PRHDT and FYEKMQ (reference sequence). This CDR3 comprises 13 residues.

This clonotype has at least ten counts. V is TRBV30 and J is TRBJ1-5; D might be TRBD1 (6 bases). This CDR3 spans 14 amino acids. V was pared by 5 bases and J by 3 bases, with 14 bases between. Germline V lookup: CDR1 GTSNPN, CDR2 SVGIG (reference sequence). The CDR3 reads CAWGGTTNNQPQHF. CDR3 sequence (DNA): TGTGCCTGGGGCGGGACAACGAACAATCAGCCCCAGCATTTT.

This clonotype was counted at least ten times. The chain is built from TRBV30 and TRBJ2-5; 11 nucleotides line up with TRBD2. The CDR3 covers 17 residues. Germline V CDR1 and CDR2: GTSNPN, SVGIG (reference sequence). Trimming at V came to 3 bases and at J to 5 bases, leaving 14 bases not matched to a gene. CDR3 in amino acids: CAWRGYTSGSLWETQYF. The CDR3 region has the DNA TGTGCCTGGAGAGGATACACTAGCGGGAGTCTCTGGGAGACCCAGTACTTC.

The table lists this clonotype with many counts. The rearrangement uses TRBV7-2 and TRBJ2-3; 8 bases map to TRBD2. The CDR3 has 17 amino acids. Trimming took 5 bases from V and 1 from J; bases not matched to a gene: 11. CDR1 and CDR2 from the germline V gene are SGHTA and FQGNSA. CDR3 loop: CASSPRPAGARTDTQYF. DNA for the CDR3: TGTGCCAGCAGCCCCAGGCCAGCGGGGGCCCGCACAGATACGCAGTATTTT. The complete variable domain, with remaining parts taken from reference TRBV7-2 and TRBJ2-3, reads GAGVSQSPSNKVTEKGKDVELRCDPISGHTALYWYRQSLGQGLEFLIYFQGNSAPDKSGLPSDRFSAERTGGSVSTLTIQRTQQEDSAVYLCASSPRPAGARTDTQYFGPGTRLTVL.